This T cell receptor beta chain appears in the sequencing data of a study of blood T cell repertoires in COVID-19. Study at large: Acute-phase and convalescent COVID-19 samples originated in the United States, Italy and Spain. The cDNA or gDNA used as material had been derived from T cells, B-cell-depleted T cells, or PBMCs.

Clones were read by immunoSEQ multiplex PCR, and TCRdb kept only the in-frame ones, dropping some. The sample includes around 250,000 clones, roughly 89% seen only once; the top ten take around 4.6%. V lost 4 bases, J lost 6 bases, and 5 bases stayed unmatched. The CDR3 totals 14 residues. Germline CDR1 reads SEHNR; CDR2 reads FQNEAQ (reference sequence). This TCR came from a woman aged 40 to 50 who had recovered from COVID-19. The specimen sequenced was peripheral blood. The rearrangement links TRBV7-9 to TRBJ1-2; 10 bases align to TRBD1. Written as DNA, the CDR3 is TGTGCCAGCAGCTCCCCCGGGACAGGGGATGGCTACACCTTC. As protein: CASSSPGTGDGYTF.